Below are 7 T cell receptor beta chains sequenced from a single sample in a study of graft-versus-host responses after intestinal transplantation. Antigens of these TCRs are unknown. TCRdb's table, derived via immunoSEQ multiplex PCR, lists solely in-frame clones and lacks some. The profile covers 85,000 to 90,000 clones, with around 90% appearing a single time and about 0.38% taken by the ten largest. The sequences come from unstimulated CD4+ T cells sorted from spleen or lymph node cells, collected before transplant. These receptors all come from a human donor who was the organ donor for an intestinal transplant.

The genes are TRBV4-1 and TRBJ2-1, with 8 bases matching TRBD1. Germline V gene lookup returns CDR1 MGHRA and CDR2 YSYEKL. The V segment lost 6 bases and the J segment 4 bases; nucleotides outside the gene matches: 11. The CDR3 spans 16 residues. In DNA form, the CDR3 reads TGCGCCAGCAGGCATTCAGACAGGGGTTCGTACAATGAGCAGTTCTTC. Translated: CASRHSDRGSYNEQFF.

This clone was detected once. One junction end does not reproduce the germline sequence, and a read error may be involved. The CDR3 DNA reads TGTGCCAGCCCACCAACTAGCGGTGCTTACGAGCAGTACTTC. Protein: CASPPTSGAYEQYF. The chain combines TRBV18 with TRBJ2-7; 8 bases fit TRBD2. Germline CDR1 KGHSH, CDR2 LQKENI. The CDR3 totals 14 residues.

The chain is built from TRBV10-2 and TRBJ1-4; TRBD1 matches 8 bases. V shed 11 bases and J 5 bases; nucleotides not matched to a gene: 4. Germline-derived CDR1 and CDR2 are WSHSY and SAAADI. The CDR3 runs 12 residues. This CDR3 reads CAGSGGNEKLFF. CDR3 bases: TGCGCCGGATCAGGGGGCAATGAAAAACTGTTTTTT.

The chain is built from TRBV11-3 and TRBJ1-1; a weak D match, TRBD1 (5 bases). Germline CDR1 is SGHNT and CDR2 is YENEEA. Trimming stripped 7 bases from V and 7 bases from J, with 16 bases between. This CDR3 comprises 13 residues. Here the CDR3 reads CASTQLGRYEAFF. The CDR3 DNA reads TGTGCCAGCACCCAATTGGGGCGGTATGAAGCTTTCTTT.

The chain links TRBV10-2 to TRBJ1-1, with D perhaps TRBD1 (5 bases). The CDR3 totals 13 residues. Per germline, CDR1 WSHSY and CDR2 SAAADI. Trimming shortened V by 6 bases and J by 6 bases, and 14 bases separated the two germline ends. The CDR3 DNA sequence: TGCGCCAGCAGGAGAGAAAGACAGCCTGAAGCTTTCTTT. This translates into CASRRERQPEAFF.

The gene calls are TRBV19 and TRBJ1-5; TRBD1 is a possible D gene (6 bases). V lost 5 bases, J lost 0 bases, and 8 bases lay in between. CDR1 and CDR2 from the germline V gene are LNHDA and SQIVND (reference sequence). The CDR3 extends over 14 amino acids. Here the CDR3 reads CASSGTTSNQPQHF. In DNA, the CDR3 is TGTGCCAGTAGTGGGACAACTAGCAATCAGCCCCAGCATTTT.

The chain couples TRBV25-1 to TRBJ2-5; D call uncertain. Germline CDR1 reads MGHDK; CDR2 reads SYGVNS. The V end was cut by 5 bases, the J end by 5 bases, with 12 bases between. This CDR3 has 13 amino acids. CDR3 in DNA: TGTGCCAGCAGTTACTCGATTCGGGAGACCCAGTACTTC. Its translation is CASSYSIRETQYF.